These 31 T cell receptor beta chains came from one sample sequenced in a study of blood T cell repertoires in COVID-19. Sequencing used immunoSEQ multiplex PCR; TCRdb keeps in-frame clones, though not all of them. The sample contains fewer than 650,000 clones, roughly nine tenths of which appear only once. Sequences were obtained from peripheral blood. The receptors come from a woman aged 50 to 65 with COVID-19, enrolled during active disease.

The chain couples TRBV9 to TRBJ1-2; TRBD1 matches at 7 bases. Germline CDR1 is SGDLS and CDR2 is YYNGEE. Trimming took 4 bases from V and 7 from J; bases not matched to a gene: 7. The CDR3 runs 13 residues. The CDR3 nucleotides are TGTGCCAGCAGCAGGGGGCCGCGAGTTGGCTACACCTTC. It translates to CASSRGPRVGYTF.

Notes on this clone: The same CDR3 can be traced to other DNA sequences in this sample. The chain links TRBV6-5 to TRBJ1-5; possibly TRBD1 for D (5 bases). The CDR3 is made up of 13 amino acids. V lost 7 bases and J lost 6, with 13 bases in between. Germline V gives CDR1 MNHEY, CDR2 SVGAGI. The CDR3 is CASTRGGGQPQHF. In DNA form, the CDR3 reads TGTGCCAGCACCCGGGGGGGTGGTCAGCCCCAGCATTTT.

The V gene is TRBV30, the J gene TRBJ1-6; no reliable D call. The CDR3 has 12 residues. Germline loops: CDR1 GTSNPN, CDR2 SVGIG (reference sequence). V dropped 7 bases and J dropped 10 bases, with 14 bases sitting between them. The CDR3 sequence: CAFTLLESPLHF. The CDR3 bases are TGTGCCTTCACCCTGTTGGAGTCACCCCTCCACTTT. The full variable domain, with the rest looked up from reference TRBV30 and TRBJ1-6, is SQTIHQWPATLVQPVGSPLSLECTVEGTSNPNLYWYRQAAGRGLQLLFYSVGIGQISSEVPQNLSASRPQDRQFILSSKKLLLSDSGFYLCAFTLLESPLHFGNGTRLTVT.

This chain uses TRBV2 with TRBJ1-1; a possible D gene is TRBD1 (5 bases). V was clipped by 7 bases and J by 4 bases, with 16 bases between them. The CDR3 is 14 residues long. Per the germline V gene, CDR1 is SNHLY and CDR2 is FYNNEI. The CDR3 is CASMEGAALTEAFF. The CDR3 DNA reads TGTGCCAGCATGGAAGGGGCAGCTCTCACTGAAGCTTTCTTT.

CDR3 sequence reads: CASSPPLSGNTEAFF. The CDR3 DNA sequence: TGTGCCAGCTCACCACCGTTATCAGGGAACACTGAAGCTTTCTTT. This sequence joins TRBV18 and TRBJ1-1; D gene unclear. This CDR3 comprises 15 residues. Trimming took off 0 bases at V and 1 base at J, with 9 bases between the two ends. CDR1 and CDR2 (germline): KGHSH, LQKENI.

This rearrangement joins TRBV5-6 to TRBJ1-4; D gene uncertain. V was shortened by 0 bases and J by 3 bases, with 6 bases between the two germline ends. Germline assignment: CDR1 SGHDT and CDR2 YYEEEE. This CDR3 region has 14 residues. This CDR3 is CASSLARPNEKLFF. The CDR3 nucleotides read TGTGCCAGCAGCTTGGCCAGGCCTAATGAAAAACTGTTTTTT.

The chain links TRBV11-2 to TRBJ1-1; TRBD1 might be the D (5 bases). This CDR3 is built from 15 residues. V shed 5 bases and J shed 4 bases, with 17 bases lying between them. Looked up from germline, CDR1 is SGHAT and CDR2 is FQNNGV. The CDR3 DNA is TGTGCCAGCAGCCCTGCAATCCAGGGCCCCACTGAAGCTTTCTTT. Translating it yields CASSPAIQGPTEAFF.

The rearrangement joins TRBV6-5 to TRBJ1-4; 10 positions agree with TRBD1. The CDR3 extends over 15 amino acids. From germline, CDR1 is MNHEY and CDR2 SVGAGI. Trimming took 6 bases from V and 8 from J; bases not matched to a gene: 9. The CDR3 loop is CASSFRDRGSEKLFF. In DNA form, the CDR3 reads TGTGCCAGCAGCTTCCGGGACAGGGGAAGCGAAAAACTGTTTTTT.

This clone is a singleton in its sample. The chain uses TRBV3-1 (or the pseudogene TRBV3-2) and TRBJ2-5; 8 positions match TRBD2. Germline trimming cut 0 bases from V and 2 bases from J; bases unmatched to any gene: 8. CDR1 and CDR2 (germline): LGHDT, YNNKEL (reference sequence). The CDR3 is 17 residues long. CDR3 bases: TGTGCCAGCAGCCAAGAAACAGGACTAGCTCGTCAAGAGACCCAGTACTTC. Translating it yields CASSQETGLARQETQYF.

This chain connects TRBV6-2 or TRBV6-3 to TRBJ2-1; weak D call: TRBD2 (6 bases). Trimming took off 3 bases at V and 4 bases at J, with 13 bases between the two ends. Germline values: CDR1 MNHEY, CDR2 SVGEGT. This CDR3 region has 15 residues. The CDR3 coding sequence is TGTGCCAGCAGTTATAGGCGGAGGGGTTACAATGAGCAGTTCTTC. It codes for CASSYRRRGYNEQFF.

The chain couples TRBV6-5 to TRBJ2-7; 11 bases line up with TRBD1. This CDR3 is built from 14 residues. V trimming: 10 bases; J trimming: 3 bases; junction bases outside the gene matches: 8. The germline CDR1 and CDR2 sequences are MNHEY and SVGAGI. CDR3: CAITAGTGGYEQYF. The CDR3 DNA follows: TGTGCCATCACAGCCGGGACAGGGGGCTACGAGCAGTACTTC.

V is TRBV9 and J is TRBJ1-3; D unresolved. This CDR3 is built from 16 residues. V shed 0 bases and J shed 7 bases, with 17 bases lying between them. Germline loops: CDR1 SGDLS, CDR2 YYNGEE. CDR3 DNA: TGTGCCAGCAGCGTAGAGCTCAATTCTCTTGAGAACACCATATATTTT. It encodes CASSVELNSLENTIYF.

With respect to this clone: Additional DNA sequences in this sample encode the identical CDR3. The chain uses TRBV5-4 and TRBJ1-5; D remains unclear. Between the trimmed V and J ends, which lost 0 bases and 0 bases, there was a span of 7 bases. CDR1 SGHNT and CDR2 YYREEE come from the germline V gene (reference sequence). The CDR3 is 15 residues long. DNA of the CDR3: TGTGCCAGCAGCTTGGACGGGTATAGCAATCAGCCCCAGCATTTT. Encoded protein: CASSLDGYSNQPQHF. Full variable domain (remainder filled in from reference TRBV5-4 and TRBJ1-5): ETGVTQSPTHLIKTRGQQVTLRCSSQSGHNTVSWYQQALGQGPQFIFQYYREEENGRGNFPPRFSGLQFPNYSSELNVNALELDDSALYLCASSLDGYSNQPQHFGDGTRLSIL.

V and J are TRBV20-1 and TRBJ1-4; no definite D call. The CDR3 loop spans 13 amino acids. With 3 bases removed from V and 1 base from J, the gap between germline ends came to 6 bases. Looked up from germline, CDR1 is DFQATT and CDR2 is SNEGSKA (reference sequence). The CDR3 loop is CSASRGTNEKLFF. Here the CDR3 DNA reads TGCAGTGCTAGTCGGGGAACTAATGAAAAACTGTTTTTT.

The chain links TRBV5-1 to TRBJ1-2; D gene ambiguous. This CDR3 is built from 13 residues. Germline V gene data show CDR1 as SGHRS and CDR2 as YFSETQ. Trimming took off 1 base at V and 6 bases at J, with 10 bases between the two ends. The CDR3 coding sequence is TGCGCCAGCAGCTTGAGGCGCGGGGATGGCTACACCTTC. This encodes CASSLRRGDGYTF.

The CDR3 DNA sequence: TGTGCCAGCAGCCTCTCTTCTGGAAACACCATATATTTT. Translating gives CASSLSSGNTIYF. The chain recombines TRBV7-8 with TRBJ1-3; no clear D gene. This CDR3 comprises 13 residues. The germline V gene encodes CDR1 SGHVS and CDR2 FQNEAQ. Trimming cost V 5 bases and J 1 base, with 6 bases left between them.

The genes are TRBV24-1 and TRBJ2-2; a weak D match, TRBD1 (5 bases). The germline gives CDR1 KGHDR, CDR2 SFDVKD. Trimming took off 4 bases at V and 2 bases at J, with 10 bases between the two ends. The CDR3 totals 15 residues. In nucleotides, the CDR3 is TGTGCCACCAGTGACTCTGACAGAAACACCGGGGAGCTGTTTTTT. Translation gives CATSDSDRNTGELFF.

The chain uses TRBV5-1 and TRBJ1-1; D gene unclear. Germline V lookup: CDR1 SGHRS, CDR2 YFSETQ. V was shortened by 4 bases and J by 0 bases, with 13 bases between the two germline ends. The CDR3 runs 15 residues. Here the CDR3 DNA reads TGCGCCAGCAGCCCACAGCCGCAGATGAACACTGAAGCTTTCTTT. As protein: CASSPQPQMNTEAFF.

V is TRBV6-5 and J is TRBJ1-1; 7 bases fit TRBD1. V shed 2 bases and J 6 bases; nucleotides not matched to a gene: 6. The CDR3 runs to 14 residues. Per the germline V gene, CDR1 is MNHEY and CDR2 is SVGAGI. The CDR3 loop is CASSYRGREAEAFF. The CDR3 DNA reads TGTGCCAGCAGTTACAGGGGGCGCGAGGCTGAAGCTTTCTTT.

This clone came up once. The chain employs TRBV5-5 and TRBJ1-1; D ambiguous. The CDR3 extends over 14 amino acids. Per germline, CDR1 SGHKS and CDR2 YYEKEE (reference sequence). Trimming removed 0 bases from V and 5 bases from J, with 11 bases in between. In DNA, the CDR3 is TGTGCCAGCAGCTTGGAACGTAGAAGTACTGAAGCTTTCTTT. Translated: CASSLERRSTEAFF.

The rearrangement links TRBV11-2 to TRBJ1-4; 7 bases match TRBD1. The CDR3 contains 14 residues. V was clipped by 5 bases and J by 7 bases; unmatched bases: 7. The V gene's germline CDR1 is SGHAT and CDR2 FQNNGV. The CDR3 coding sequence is TGTGCCAGCAGCCGCCGGGACAGTGCTGAAAAACTGTTTTTT. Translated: CASSRRDSAEKLFF.

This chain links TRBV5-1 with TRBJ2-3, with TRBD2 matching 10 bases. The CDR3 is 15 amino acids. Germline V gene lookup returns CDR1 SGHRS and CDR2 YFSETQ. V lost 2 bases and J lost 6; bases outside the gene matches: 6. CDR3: CASSFRLAGADTQYF. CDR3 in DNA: TGCGCCAGCAGCTTTCGGCTAGCGGGGGCGGATACGCAGTATTTT.

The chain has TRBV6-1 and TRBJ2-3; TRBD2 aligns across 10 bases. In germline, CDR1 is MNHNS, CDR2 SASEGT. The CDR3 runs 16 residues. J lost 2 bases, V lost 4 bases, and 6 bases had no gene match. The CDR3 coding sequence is TGTGCCAGCAGTGGAAGTAGCGGGGGGCCCACAGATACGCAGTATTTT. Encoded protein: CASSGSSGGPTDTQYF.

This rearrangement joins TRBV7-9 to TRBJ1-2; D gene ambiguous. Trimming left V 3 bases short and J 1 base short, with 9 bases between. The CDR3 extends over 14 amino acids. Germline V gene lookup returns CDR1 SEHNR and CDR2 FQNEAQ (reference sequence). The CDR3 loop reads CASSFLTVNYGYTF. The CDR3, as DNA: TGTGCCAGCAGCTTTCTGACTGTTAACTATGGCTACACCTTC.

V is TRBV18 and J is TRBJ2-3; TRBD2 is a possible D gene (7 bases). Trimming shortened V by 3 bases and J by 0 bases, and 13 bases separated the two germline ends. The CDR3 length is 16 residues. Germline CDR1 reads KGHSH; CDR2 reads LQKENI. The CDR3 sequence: CASSPLAGASTDTQYF. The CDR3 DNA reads TGTGCCAGCTCACCCCTTGCGGGGGCTAGCACAGATACGCAGTATTTT.

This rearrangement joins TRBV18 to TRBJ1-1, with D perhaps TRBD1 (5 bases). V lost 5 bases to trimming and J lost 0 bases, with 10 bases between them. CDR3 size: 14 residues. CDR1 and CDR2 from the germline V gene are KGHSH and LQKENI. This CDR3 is CASSADIMNTEAFF. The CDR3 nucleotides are TGTGCCAGCTCAGCGGACATAATGAACACTGAAGCTTTCTTT. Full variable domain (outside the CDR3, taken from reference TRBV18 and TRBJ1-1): NAGVMQNPRHLVRRRGQEARLRCSPMKGHSHVYWYRQLPEEGLKFMVYLQKENIIDESGMPKERFSAEFPKEGPSILRIQQVVRGDSAAYFCASSADIMNTEAFFGQGTRLTVV.

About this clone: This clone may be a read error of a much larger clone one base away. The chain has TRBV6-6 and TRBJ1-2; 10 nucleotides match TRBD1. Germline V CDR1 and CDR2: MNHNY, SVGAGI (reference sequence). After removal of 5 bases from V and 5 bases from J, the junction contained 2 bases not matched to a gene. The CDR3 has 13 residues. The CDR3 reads CASSEGQGYGYTF. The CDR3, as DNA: TGTGCCAGCAGTGAGGGACAGGGGTATGGCTACACCTTC.

CDR3 amino acids: CAWSVLTGSTYEQYF. In nucleotides, the CDR3 is TGTGCCTGGAGTGTACTGACGGGGTCCACCTACGAGCAGTACTTC. This sequence joins TRBV30 and TRBJ2-7, with D maybe TRBD2 (5 bases). Per germline, CDR1 GTSNPN and CDR2 SVGIG (reference sequence). The CDR3 runs 15 residues. V gave up 0 bases and J gave up 2 bases, with 14 bases separating them.

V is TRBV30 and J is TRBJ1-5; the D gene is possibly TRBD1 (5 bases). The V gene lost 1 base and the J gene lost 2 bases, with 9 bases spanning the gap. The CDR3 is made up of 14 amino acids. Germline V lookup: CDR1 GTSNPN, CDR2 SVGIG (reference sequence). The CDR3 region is CAWSEGRGNQPQHF. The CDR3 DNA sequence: TGTGCCTGGAGTGAGGGGCGAGGCAATCAGCCCCAGCATTTT.

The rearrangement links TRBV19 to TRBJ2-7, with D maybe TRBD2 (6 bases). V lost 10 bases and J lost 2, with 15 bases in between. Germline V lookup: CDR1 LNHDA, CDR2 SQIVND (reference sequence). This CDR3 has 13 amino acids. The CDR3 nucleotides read TGTGCCAATCGGGGGAGAGGTCCCTACGAGCAGTACTTC. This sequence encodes CANRGRGPYEQYF. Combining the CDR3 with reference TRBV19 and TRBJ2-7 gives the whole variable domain DGGITQSPKYLFRKEGQNVTLSCEQNLNHDAMYWYRQDPGQGLRLIYYSQIVNDFQKGDIAEGYSVSREKKESFPLTVTSAQKNPTAFYLCANRGRGPYEQYFGPGTRLTVT.

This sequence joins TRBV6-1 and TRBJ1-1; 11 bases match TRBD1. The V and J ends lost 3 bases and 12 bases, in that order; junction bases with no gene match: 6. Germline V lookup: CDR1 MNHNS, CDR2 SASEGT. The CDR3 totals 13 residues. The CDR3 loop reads CASSDRDRGSSFF. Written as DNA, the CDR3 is TGTGCCAGCAGTGACCGGGACAGGGGGTCGTCTTTCTTT.